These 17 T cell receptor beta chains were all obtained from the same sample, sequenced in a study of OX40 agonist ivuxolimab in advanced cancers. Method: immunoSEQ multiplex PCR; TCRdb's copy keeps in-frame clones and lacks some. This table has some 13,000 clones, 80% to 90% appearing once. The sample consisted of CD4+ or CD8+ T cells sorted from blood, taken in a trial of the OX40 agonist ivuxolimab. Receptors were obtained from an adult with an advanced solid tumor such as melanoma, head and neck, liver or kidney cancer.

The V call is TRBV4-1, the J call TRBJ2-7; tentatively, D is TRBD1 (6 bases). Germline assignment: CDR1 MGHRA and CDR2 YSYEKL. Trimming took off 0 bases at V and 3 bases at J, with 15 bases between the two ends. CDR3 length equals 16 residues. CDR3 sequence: CASSQDPRTANYEQYF. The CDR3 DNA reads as TGCGCCAGCAGCCAAGATCCGAGGACAGCAAACTACGAGCAGTACTTC.

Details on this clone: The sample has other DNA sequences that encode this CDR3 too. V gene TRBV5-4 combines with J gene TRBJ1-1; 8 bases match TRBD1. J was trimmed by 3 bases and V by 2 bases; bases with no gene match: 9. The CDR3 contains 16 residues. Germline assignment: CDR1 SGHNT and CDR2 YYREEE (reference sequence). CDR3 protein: CASSLRAGQGYTEAFF. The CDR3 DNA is TGTGCCAGCAGCTTAAGAGCAGGACAGGGTTACACTGAAGCTTTCTTT.

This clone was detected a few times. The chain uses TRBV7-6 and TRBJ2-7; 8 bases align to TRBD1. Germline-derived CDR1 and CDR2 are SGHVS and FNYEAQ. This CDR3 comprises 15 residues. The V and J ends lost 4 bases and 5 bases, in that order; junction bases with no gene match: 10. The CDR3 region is CASSSDGRGLNEQYF. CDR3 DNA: TGTGCCAGCAGCTCCGACGGCAGGGGGCTCAACGAGCAGTACTTC.

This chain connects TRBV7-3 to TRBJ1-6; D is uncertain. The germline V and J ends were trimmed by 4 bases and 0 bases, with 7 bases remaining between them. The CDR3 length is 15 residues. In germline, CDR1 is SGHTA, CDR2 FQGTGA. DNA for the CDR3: TGTGCCAGCAGCTCTCAGAGCTCCTATAATTCACCCCTCCACTTT. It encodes CASSSQSSYNSPLHF.

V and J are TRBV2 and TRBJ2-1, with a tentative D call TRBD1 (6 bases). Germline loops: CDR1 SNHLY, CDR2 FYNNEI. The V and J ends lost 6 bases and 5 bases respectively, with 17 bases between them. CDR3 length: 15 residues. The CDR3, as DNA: TGTGCCAGCAGCGCTCCGGGACAATGGGACAATGAGCAGTTCTTC. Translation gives CASSAPGQWDNEQFF.

The CDR3 protein is CASRTGLSYNEQFF. In DNA, the CDR3 is TGTGCCAGCAGGACTGGGCTCTCCTACAATGAGCAGTTCTTC. The J gene is TRBJ2-1, the V gene TRBV6-1; the D is unclear. The CDR3 totals 14 residues. The germline V gene encodes CDR1 MNHNS and CDR2 SASEGT. V lost 6 bases and J lost 0, with 9 bases in between.

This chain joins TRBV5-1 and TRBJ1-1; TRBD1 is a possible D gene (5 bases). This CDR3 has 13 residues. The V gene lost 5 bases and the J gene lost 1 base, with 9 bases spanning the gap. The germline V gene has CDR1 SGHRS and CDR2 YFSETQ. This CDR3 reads CASSLQENTEAFF. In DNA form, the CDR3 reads TGCGCCAGCAGTCTACAGGAGAACACTGAAGCTTTCTTT.

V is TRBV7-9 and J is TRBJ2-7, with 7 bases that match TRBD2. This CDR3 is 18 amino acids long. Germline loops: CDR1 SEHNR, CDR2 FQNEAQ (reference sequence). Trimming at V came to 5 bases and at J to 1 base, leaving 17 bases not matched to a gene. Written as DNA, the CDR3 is TGTGCCAGCAGCCCTGGGACTAAGACGAATAGGGGTTCCTACGAGCAGTACTTC. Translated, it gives CASSPGTKTNRGSYEQYF.

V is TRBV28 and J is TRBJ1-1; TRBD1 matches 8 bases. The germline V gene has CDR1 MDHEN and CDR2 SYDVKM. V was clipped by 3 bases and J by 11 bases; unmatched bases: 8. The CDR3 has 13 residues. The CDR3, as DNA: TGTGCCAGCAGTTTCGGGGACAGGATAAGTGCTTTCTTT. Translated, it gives CASSFGDRISAFF.

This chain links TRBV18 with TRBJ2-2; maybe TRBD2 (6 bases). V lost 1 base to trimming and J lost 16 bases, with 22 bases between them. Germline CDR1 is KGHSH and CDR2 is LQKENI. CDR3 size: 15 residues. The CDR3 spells CASSPREVGQAQGFF. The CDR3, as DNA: TGTGCCAGCTCACCACGGGAGGTTGGTCAGGCCCAAGGGTTTTTT.

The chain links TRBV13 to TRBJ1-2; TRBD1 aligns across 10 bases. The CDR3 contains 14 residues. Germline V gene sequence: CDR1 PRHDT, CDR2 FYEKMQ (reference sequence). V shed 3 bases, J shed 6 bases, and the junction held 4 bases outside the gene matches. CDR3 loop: CASSFLGTGDGYTF. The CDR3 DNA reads TGTGCCAGCAGCTTTCTAGGGACAGGGGATGGCTACACCTTC. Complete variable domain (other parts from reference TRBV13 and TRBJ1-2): AAGVIQSPRHLIKEKRETATLKCYPIPRHDTVYWYQQGPGQDPQFLISFYEKMQSDKGSIPDRFSAQQFSDYHSELNMSSLELGDSALYFCASSFLGTGDGYTFGSGTRLTVV.

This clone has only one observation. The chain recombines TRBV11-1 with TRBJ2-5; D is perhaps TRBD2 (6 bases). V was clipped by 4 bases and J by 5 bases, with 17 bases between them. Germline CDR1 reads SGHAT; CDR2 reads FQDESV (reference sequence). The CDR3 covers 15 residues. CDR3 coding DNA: TGTGCCAGCAGCTCCTCGCTGACTAGGAGGGAGACCCAGTACTTC. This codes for CASSSSLTRRETQYF.

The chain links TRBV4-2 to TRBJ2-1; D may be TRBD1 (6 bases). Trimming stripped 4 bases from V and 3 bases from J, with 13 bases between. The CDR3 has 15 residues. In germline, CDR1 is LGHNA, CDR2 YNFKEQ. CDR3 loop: CASSPRTVLYNEQFF. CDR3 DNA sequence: TGTGCCAGCAGCCCTCGGACAGTTCTCTACAATGAGCAGTTCTTC.

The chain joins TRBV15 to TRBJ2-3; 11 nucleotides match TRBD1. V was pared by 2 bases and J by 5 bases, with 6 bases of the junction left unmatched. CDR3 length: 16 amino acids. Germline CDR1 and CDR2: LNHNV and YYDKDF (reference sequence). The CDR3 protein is CATSRTGQGAGDTQYF. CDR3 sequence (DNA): TGTGCCACCAGCAGAACCGGACAGGGGGCGGGAGATACGCAGTATTTT.

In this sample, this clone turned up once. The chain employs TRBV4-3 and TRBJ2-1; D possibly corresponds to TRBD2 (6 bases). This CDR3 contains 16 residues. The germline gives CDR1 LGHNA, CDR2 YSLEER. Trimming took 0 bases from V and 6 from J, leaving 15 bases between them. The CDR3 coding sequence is TGCGCCAGCAGCCAAGATCTCGGGAAGGGAGGCAATGAGCAGTTCTTC. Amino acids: CASSQDLGKGGNEQFF.

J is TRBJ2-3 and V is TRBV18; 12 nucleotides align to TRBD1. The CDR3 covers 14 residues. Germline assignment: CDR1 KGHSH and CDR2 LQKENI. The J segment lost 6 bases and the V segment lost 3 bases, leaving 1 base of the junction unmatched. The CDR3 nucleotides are TGTGCCAGCTCACCGGGACAGGGGGCCGATACGCAGTATTTT. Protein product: CASSPGQGADTQYF.

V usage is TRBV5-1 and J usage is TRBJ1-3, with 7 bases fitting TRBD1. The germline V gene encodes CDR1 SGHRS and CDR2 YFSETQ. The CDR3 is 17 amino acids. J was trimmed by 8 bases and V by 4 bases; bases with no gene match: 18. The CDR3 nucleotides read TGCGCCAGCAGCCCCGGGGACAGCGGTTCGGGTGGGGACACCATATATTTT. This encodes CASSPGDSGSGGDTIYF.